This T cell receptor (beta chain) was observed in a study of OX40 agonist ivuxolimab in advanced cancers. Study information: Three patients responded partially, comprising one with hepatocellular carcinoma and two with cutaneous melanoma.

With 3 bases removed from V and 3 bases from J, the gap between germline ends came to 8 bases. Germline V gene lookup returns CDR1 LNHDA and CDR2 SQIVND (reference sequence). The CDR3 is made up of 14 amino acids. Patients who had autoimmune disease history or got systemic immunosuppression were left out. This clone was recorded once. Its antigen remains unknown. Study conclusions and caveats: Average numbers of expanded clones were greater in CD8+ T cells than in CD4+.

TCRdb keeps only in-frame clones here, not all; method: immunoSEQ multiplex PCR. Of about 37,000 clones listed, roughly 87% are singletons. The chain employs TRBV19 and TRBJ1-4; weak D call: TRBD1 (5 bases). The TCR originated in an adult with an advanced solid tumor such as melanoma, head and neck, liver or kidney cancer. The sequencing used CD4+ or CD8+ T cells sorted from blood, collected in a trial of the OX40 agonist ivuxolimab. The CDR3 nucleotides read TGTGCCAGTAGTATCATCAGGGCTAATGAAAAACTGTTTTTT. Its translation: CASSIIRANEKLFF.